This T cell receptor beta chain comes out of a study of blood T cell repertoires in COVID-19. Study context: Samples representing acute and convalescent COVID-19 were sourced from the United States, Italy and Spain. In each case, the material was cDNA or gDNA derived from T cells, B-cell-depleted T cells, or PBMCs.

The CDR3 has 15 residues. The germline CDR1 and CDR2 sequences are MNHEY and SVGAGI. The V and J ends lost 5 bases and 5 bases, in that order; junction bases with no gene match: 9. Authors' processing steps: Amplification from reference gene primers served as the basis for estimated nucleated cell counts. Sequenced by immunoSEQ multiplex PCR; TCRdb stores in-frame clones only, minus some. The V and J calls and the clone size are those of that table, but D and trimming were determined from the DNA. This repertoire shows under 300,000 clones, around four fifths found once; its top ten account for 3.5% to 5.5%.

V gene TRBV6-5 combines with J gene TRBJ2-5, with TRBD1 matching 9 bases. The sequence came from a man aged 60 to 75 who had recovered from COVID-19. What was sequenced was peripheral blood. The CDR3 DNA reads as TGTGCCAGCAGTCCACAGGGGGCGATTGGTGAGACCCAGTACTTC. It is translated as CASSPQGAIGETQYF.